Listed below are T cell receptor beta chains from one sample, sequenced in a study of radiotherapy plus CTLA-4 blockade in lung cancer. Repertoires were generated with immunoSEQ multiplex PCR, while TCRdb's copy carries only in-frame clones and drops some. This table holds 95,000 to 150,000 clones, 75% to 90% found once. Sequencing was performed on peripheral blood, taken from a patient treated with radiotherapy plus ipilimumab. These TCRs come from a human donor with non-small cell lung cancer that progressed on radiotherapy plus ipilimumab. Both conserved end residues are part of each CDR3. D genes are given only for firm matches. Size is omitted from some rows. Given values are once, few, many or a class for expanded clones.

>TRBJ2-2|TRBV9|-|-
CASSAYPGAGTGELFF
TGTGCCAGCAGCGCCTACCCGGGAGCGGGCACCGGGGAGCTGTTTTTT
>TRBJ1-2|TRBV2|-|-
CASSELVGSTYGYTF
TGTGCCAGCAGTGAATTGGTGGGTTCGACCTATGGCTACACCTTC
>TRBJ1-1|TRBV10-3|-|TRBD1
CAIQGAGDTEAFF
TGTGCCATCCAGGGGGCTGGGGACACTGAAGCTTTCTTT
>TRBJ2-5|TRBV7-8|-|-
CASSLLEGLGETQYF
TGTGCCAGCAGCTTGCTTGAGGGACTCGGAGAGACCCAGTACTTC
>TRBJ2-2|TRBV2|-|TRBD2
CASTITSGSNTGELFF
TGTGCCAGCACCATCACTAGCGGGAGCAACACCGGGGAGCTGTTTTTT
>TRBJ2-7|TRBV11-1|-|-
CASSFAGRIGQTYEQYF
TGTGCCAGCAGCTTTGCGGGGCGTATAGGACAGACCTACGAGCAGTACTTC
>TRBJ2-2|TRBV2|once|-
CASSNRLGGPSTGELFF
TGTGCCAGCAGTAACAGACTAGGAGGGCCCAGCACCGGGGAGCTGTTTTTT
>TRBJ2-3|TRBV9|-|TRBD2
CASSVVAGGVDTQYF
TGTGCCAGCAGCGTAGTCGCGGGAGGGGTAGATACGCAGTATTTT
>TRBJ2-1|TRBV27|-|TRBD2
CASSKNSGLAGISEQFF
TGTGCCAGCAGTAAAAATTCGGGACTAGCGGGAATTAGTGAGCAGTTCTTC
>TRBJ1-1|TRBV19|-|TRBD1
CASSDRAGNTEAFF
TGTGCCAGTAGCGACAGGGCGGGGAACACTGAAGCTTTCTTT
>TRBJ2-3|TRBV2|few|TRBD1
CARRDRVADTQYF
TGTGCCAGAAGGGACAGGGTTGCAGATACGCAGTATTTT
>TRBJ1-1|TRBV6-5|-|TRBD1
CASSYRGQLLTEAFF
TGTGCCAGCAGTTACCGGGGACAGCTCTTGACTGAAGCTTTCTTT
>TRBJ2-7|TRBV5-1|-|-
CASRKVQVGDEQYF
TGCGCCAGCAGGAAAGTACAGGTTGGCGACGAGCAGTACTTC
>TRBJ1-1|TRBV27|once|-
CASKPEIPTRTEAFF
TGTGCCAGCAAACCGGAGATACCGACGCGCACTGAAGCTTTCTTT
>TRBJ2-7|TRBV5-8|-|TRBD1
CASSEGQSRSYEQYF
TGTGCCAGCAGTGAGGGACAGAGCCGCTCCTACGAGCAGTACTTC
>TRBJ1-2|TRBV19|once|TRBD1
CASSDPGGQGYGYTF
TGTGCCAGTAGTGACCCGGGGGGACAGGGGTACGGCTACACCTTC
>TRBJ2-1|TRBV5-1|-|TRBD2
CASRTGLARDEQFF
TGCGCCAGCCGAACCGGACTAGCGCGCGACGAGCAGTTCTTC
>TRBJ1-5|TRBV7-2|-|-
CASSPGGGGNQPQHF
TGTGCCAGCAGCCCCGGAGGGGGAGGCAATCAGCCCCAGCATTTT
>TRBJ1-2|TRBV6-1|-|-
CALYTLGNYGYTF
TGTGCCCTCTACACCTTGGGGAACTATGGCTACACCTTC
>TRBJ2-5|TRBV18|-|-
CASSRGTEETQYF
TGTGCCAGCTCACGCGGGACGGAAGAGACCCAGTACTTC
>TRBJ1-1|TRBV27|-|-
CASSAGRENTEAFF
TGTGCCAGCAGTGCCGGCAGGGAGAACACTGAAGCTTTCTTT
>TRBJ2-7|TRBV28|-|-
CASSFMEVAYEQYF
TGTGCCAGCAGTTTCATGGAAGTGGCATACGAGCAGTACTTC
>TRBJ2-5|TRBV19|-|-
CASSIVAEETQYF
TGTGCCAGTAGTATAGTTGCGGAAGAGACCCAGTACTTC
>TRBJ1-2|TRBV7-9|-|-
CASRFGTEKSGYTF
TGTGCCAGCAGGTTCGGGACGGAGAAGTCGGGCTACACCTTC
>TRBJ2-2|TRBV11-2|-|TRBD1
CASRGTATGELFF
TGTGCCAGCAGGGGGACAGCCACCGGGGAGCTGTTTTTT
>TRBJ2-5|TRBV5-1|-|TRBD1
CASSLAGQGYQETQYF
TGCGCCAGCAGCTTGGCAGGACAGGGGTACCAAGAGACCCAGTACTTC
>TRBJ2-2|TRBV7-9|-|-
CASSSLLALAGELFF
TGTGCCAGCAGCTCCCTTCTCGCCCTAGCAGGGGAGCTGTTTTTT
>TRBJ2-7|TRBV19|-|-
CASSSEGTYEQYF
TGTGCCAGTAGCTCCGAGGGAACCTACGAGCAGTACTTC
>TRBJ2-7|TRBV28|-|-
CASSYSPGTNYEQYF
TGTGCCAGCAGTTATAGTCCCGGGACAAACTACGAGCAGTACTTC
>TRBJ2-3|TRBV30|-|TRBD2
CAPGLAEEWGTQYF
TGTGCCCCGGGACTAGCGGAGGAGTGGGGTACGCAGTATTTT
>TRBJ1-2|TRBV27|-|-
CASRPRAATLGGYTF
TGTGCCAGCCGCCCCCGGGCAGCGACGTTGGGTGGCTACACCTTC